The following is a T cell receptor beta chain sequence with its context. These data come from a study of blood T cell repertoires in COVID-19. Study-level background: PBMCs, B-cell-depleted T cells, or T cells were the source of the cDNA or gDNA that made up the material.

Methods used by the authors: Reference gene primers were amplified, and this amplification served to estimate nucleated cell counts. TCRdb keeps only in-frame clones here, not all; method: immunoSEQ multiplex PCR. V and J calls plus clone size are reproduced from that table; the DNA served to infer D and trimming. The sample lists fewer than 350,000 clones; 70% to 90% were seen once. CDR3 length: 14 amino acids. CDR1 and CDR2 from the germline V gene are SGHRS and YFSETQ. V shed 3 bases and J 3 bases; nucleotides not matched to a gene: 3. The clonotype was recovered from a woman aged 25 to 45 with COVID-19, enrolled during active disease. The specimen sequenced was peripheral blood. The chain is built from TRBV5-1 and TRBJ2-7, with 10 bases that match TRBD1. The CDR3 nucleotides read TGCGCCAGCAGCTCACGGGACAGGGGCTACGAGCAGTACTTC. It yields the protein CASSSRDRGYEQYF.